A single sample gave rise to the 9 T cell receptor beta chains below, sequenced in a study of T cell responses to AZD1222 COVID-19 vaccine. TCRdb's copy holds only in-frame clones and misses some; the assay was immunoSEQ multiplex PCR. The table shows fewer than 95,000 clones, with around 87% occurring only once. Sequencing used peripheral blood, obtained on day 0 of AZD1222 vaccination. The receptors derive from an adult in good health.

The chain couples TRBV18 to TRBJ1-1; 7 nucleotides line up with TRBD1. This CDR3 is 14 amino acids long. V lost 1 base to trimming and J lost 5 bases; unmatched junction nucleotides: 4. Germline-derived CDR1 and CDR2 are KGHSH and LQKENI. In DNA form, the CDR3 reads TGTGCCAGCTCACCACGGGACAGCGAGACTGAAGCTTTCTTT. It codes for CASSPRDSETEAFF.

The rearrangement joins TRBV15 to TRBJ1-3; possibly TRBD1 for D (5 bases). The CDR3 is made up of 17 amino acids. Trimming left V 3 bases short and J 0 bases short, with 15 bases between. Germline CDR1 reads LNHNV; CDR2 reads YYDKDF (reference sequence). CDR3 region: CATSRGEQASSGNTIYF. In DNA form, the CDR3 reads TGTGCCACCAGCAGGGGGGAACAGGCGAGCTCTGGAAACACCATATATTTT. Looking up the rest from reference TRBV15 and TRBJ1-3 gives the full variable domain: DAMVIQNPRYQVTQFGKPVTLSCSQTLNHNVMYWYQQKSSQAPKLLFHYYDKDFNNEADTPDNFQSRRPNTSFCFLDIRSPGLGDTAMYLCATSRGEQASSGNTIYFGEGSWLTVV.

V gene TRBV28 combines with J gene TRBJ2-1; TRBD2 matches at 10 bases. V lost 4 bases to trimming and J lost 8 bases; unmatched junction nucleotides: 11. CDR3 length: 16 amino acids. Germline CDR1 reads MDHEN; CDR2 reads SYDVKM. CDR3 sequence (DNA): TGTGCCAGCAGTTCCCTGGGGCTAGCGGGAGTTGATGAGCAGTTCTTC. This encodes CASSSLGLAGVDEQFF.

This clone was counted between two and nine times. The chain carries TRBV12-3 or TRBV12-4 and TRBJ2-7, with 11 bases identical to TRBD2. Losses at the gene ends were 6 bases for V and 7 bases for J; bases not matched to a gene: 2. CDR3 length equals 12 residues. CDR3: CASRLAGVEQYF. The CDR3 nucleotides are TGTGCCAGCAGACTAGCGGGAGTTGAGCAGTACTTC.

The DNA for the CDR3 is TGCGCCAGCAGTGAGTCTGGTAACCAAGAGACCCAGTACTTC. It codes for CASSESGNQETQYF. The chain recombines TRBV10-1 with TRBJ2-5; D call uncertain. CDR3 length: 14 amino acids. V was shortened by 0 bases and J by 0 bases, with 5 bases between the two germline ends. Germline assignment: CDR1 WNHNN and CDR2 SYGVQD (reference sequence).

This chain's CDR3 is CASSPWENSNQPQHF. The CDR3 DNA reads TGTGCCAGTAGTCCGTGGGAGAATAGCAATCAGCCCCAGCATTTT. The chain joins TRBV19 to TRBJ1-5; no definite D call. V was pared by 5 bases and J by 0 bases, with 11 bases between. The length of the CDR3 is 15 residues. Per germline, CDR1 LNHDA and CDR2 SQIVND (reference sequence).

This clone was counted only a few times. One end of the junction does not line up with germline, which may come from a read error. This chain uses TRBV7-7 with TRBJ2-5, with 8 bases that match TRBD1. CDR3 size: 15 residues. Germline assignment: CDR1 SSHAT and CDR2 FNYEAQ (reference sequence). The CDR3 DNA sequence: TGTGCTAGCAGCTTCGGACAGGGTCTTGGCGAGACCCAGTACTTC. It translates to CASSFGQGLGETQYF.

V and J are TRBV5-1 and TRBJ1-5, with D perhaps TRBD1 (5 bases). The ends were cut back, 0 bases at V and 7 bases at J, with 14 bases in the middle. Germline V lookup: CDR1 SGHRS, CDR2 YFSETQ. The CDR3 totals 15 residues. Here the CDR3 reads CASSLGQGGVQPQHF. The CDR3 nucleotides are TGCGCCAGCAGCTTGGGCCAGGGAGGTGTCCAGCCCCAGCATTTT.

This sequence joins TRBV9 and TRBJ2-3; unclear D gene. This CDR3 comprises 15 residues. CDR1 and CDR2 (germline): SGDLS, YYNGEE. V was trimmed by 1 base and J by 3 bases, leaving 12 bases between them. The CDR3 is CASSVSALGTDTQYF. The CDR3 DNA reads as TGTGCCAGCAGCGTATCTGCCTTGGGGACAGATACGCAGTATTTT.